Following are 13 T cell receptor beta chains from one sample sequenced in a study of blood T cell repertoires in COVID-19. The assay was immunoSEQ multiplex PCR, and TCRdb's table has in-frame clones only and misses some. The repertoire holds about 49,000 clones, 81% seen once, with 20% to 25% in the top ten. Sequences were obtained from peripheral blood. The receptors were sampled from a woman aged 80 or over with COVID-19, enrolled during active disease.

This clone was detected only once. The chain carries TRBV4-1 and TRBJ2-2, with no clear D. The V gene lost 6 bases and the J gene lost 0 bases, with 8 bases spanning the gap. CDR1 and CDR2 from the germline V gene are MGHRA and YSYEKL. This CDR3 is 14 amino acids long. CDR3 in amino acids: CASRRDTNTGELFF. The CDR3 nucleotides read TGCGCCAGCAGACGAGACACGAACACCGGGGAGCTGTTTTTT.

This sequence joins TRBV18 and TRBJ2-1, with D possibly TRBD2 on 5 matching bases. The V end was cut by 5 bases, the J end by 4 bases, with 18 bases between. The CDR3 has 16 amino acids. CDR1 and CDR2 (germline): KGHSH, LQKENI. The CDR3 reads CASSSSGNSDYNEQFF. The CDR3 DNA sequence: TGTGCCAGCTCATCTTCCGGGAACAGCGATTACAATGAGCAGTTCTTC.

This clone was found once. The chain combines TRBV27 with TRBJ2-7; 9 bases agree with TRBD2. CDR1 is MNHEY, CDR2 SMNVEV, per germline (reference sequence). The CDR3 has 15 amino acids. The V gene end was trimmed by 2 bases and the J gene end by 7 bases; junction bases not matched to a gene: 9. CDR3 DNA sequence: TGTGCCAGCAGTTTAATTGGCGGGAGGGTGAGGGAGCAGTACTTC. Its protein is CASSLIGGRVREQYF.

This chain uses TRBV25-1 with TRBJ2-3; TRBD2 is a possible D gene (6 bases). The V end lost 7 bases, the J end lost 6 bases, and 20 bases lay between the germline ends. Per the germline V gene, CDR1 is MGHDK and CDR2 is SYGVNS. The CDR3 is made up of 15 amino acids. CDR3 protein: CASTLGDSGRDTQYF. CDR3 DNA: TGTGCCAGCACTCTAGGAGACAGTGGGAGGGATACGCAGTATTTT.

This chain links TRBV3-1 (or the pseudogene TRBV3-2) with TRBJ1-2; 9 bases line up with TRBD1. This CDR3 is built from 14 residues. The germline V gene encodes CDR1 LGHDT and CDR2 YNNKEL (reference sequence). Trimming cost V 1 base and J 3 bases; bases outside gene matches: 0. As DNA, the CDR3 is TGTGCCAGCAGCCAAGGGACAGGGGACTATGGCTACACCTTC. Its protein is CASSQGTGDYGYTF.

In DNA, the CDR3 is TGTGCCAGCAGCTTGAGGGACAGTCGTCTCCTGAGCTCCTACAATGAGCAGTTCTTC. It yields the protein CASSLRDSRLLSSYNEQFF. This chain links TRBV7-2 with TRBJ2-1, with 7 bases that match TRBD1. The CDR3 extends over 19 amino acids. V shed 3 bases and J 0 bases; nucleotides not matched to a gene: 14. CDR1 is SGHTA, CDR2 FQGNSA, per germline.

The chain carries TRBV6-5 and TRBJ2-7; 9 nucleotides align to TRBD1. After removal of 7 bases from V and 1 base from J, the junction contained 8 bases not matched to a gene. Germline V gives CDR1 MNHEY, CDR2 SVGAGI. The length of the CDR3 is 15 residues. CDR3 sequence: CASKSGTGSSYEQYF. In DNA form, the CDR3 reads TGTGCCAGCAAATCCGGGACAGGGTCTTCCTACGAGCAGTACTTC.

The chain combines TRBV15 with TRBJ2-1, with 7 bases aligning to TRBD2. Unmatched junction bases numbered 8, after V lost 8 bases and J lost 4 bases. CDR3 length: 14 residues. CDR1 and CDR2 (germline): LNHNV, YYDKDF (reference sequence). The CDR3 protein is CATPPRTRYNEQFF. The CDR3 coding sequence is TGTGCCACCCCTCCCCGGACTAGATACAATGAGCAGTTCTTC.

This chain connects TRBV6-2 or TRBV6-3 to TRBJ2-7; D gene uncertain. The CDR3 is 13 residues long. The germline V gene encodes CDR1 MNHEY and CDR2 SVGEGT. Trimming shortened V by 6 bases and J by 3 bases, and 12 bases separated the two germline ends. CDR3 sequence (DNA): TGTGCCAGCAGCAACGTCGCAGGCTACGAGCAGTACTTC. This gives the protein CASSNVAGYEQYF.

The chain couples TRBV15 to TRBJ2-2, with 8 bases fitting TRBD2. The germline V gene encodes CDR1 LNHNV and CDR2 YYDKDF (reference sequence). The CDR3 has 15 amino acids. The junction had 4 bases not matched to a gene; V was cut back by 1 base and J by 6 bases. CDR3 residues: CATSRAGGRPGELFF. The CDR3 coding sequence is TGTGCCACCAGCAGAGCGGGAGGGAGGCCCGGGGAGCTGTTTTTT.

The chain is built from TRBV30 and TRBJ1-5, with unresolved D. The V gene lost 3 bases and the J gene lost 3 bases, with 9 bases spanning the gap. The CDR3 has 13 residues. Germline lookup yields CDR1 GTSNPN and CDR2 SVGIG (reference sequence). CDR3 DNA sequence: TGTGCCTGGAGCGCGGAAATCAATCAGCCCCAGCATTTT. It specifies CAWSAEINQPQHF.

The chain is built from TRBV11-2 and TRBJ2-3; D gene unclear. Per the germline V gene, CDR1 is SGHAT and CDR2 is FQNNGV. Trimming pared 3 bases from V and 0 bases from J, leaving 10 bases between. CDR3 length: 15 amino acids. CDR3 bases: TGTGCCAGCAGCTTTGATCCGAGGAGCACAGATACGCAGTATTTT. Its protein is CASSFDPRSTDTQYF.

The table lists this clone with a few counts. This chain connects TRBV30 to TRBJ1-1; the D is unclear. The germline V and J ends were trimmed by 0 bases and 4 bases, with 9 bases remaining between them. CDR3 length: 13 amino acids. Per germline, CDR1 GTSNPN and CDR2 SVGIG (reference sequence). The DNA for the CDR3 is TGTGCCTGGAGTGTGGGCGATTCCACTGAAGCTTTCTTT. Translating gives CAWSVGDSTEAFF.